This T cell receptor (beta chain) came from a study of spatial heterogeneity in lung cancer. For the study at large: A consistent excess of beta-chain over alpha-chain sequences was detected.

By sample share, this clonotype is medium-sized. This beta chain lies outside the target of a library built for alpha chains; its clone size means little. As to time point: sample taken at primary tumor resection. Whole RNA, isolated from tumor, nontumor lung or frozen PBMC, was sequenced without prior sorting. A unique molecular identifier was carried by every single TCR cDNA molecule. Each CDR3 protein gets one entry after TCRdb re-called the 5' RACE reads with MiXCR. Here the sample spans about 5,000 distinct CDR3 sequences, approximately 16% being singletons. Sequencing was performed on normal lung tissue next to the tumor, taken at surgery. This TCR derives from a male donor with early-stage non-small cell lung cancer.

The CDR3 protein is CASGRGGNTEAFF. DNA of the CDR3: TGTGCCAGTGGACGGGGAGGGAACACTGAAGCTTTCTTT. This sequence joins TRBV19 and TRBJ1-1; D gene ambiguous. The germline gives CDR1 LNHDA, CDR2 SQIVND (reference sequence). CDR3 length: 13 amino acids. V lost 8 bases, J lost 1 base, and 11 bases lay in between.